A single T cell receptor beta chain is shown here with its context. This entry comes from a study of cytomegalovirus exposure and HLA in healthy donors. The germline gives CDR1 ENHRY, CDR2 SYGVKD. Trimming stripped 7 bases from V and 3 bases from J, with 12 bases between. CDR3 length: 13 residues. Researchers ran the PCR with 60 Vbeta and 13 Jbeta primers. Sequencing was performed with immunoSEQ multiplex PCR; in TCRdb, only in-frame clones are kept and a portion is missing. The repertoire table contains 200,000 to 250,000 clones. The gene calls are TRBV10-3 and TRBJ1-2, with a possible D match to TRBD1 (6 bases). This TCR was sampled from a woman aged 25 to 39 in good health and CMV-seropositive. Material for sequencing was PBMCs. CDR3 coding DNA: TGTGCCATCATGTCTGGACAGTACTATGGCTACACCTTC. Its translation is CAIMSGQYYGYTF.